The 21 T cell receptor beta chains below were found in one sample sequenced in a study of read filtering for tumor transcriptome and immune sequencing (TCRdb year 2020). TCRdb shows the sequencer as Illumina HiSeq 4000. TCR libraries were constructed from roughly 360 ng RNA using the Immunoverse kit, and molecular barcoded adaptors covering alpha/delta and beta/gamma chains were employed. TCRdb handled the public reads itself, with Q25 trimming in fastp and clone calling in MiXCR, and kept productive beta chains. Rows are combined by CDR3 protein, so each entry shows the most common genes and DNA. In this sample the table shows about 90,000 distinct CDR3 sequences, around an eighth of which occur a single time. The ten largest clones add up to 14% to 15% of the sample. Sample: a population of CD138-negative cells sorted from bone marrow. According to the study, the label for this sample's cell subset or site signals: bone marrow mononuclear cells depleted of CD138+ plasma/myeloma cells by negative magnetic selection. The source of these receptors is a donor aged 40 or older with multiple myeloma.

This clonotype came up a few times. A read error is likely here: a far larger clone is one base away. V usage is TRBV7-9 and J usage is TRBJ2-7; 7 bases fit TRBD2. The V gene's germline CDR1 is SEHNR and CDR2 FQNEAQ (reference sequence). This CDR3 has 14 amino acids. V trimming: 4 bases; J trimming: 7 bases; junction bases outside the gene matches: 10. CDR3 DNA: TGTGCCAGCAGCTCTGCACGCGGGGGAAATGAGCAGTACTTC. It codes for CASSSARGGNEQYF. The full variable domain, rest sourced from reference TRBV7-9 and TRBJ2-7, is DTGVSQNPRHKITKRGQNVTFRCDPISEHNRLYWYRQTLGQGPEFLTYFQNEAQLEKSRLLSDRFSAERPKGSFSTLEIQRTEQGDSAMYLCASSSARGGNEQYFGPGTRLTVT.

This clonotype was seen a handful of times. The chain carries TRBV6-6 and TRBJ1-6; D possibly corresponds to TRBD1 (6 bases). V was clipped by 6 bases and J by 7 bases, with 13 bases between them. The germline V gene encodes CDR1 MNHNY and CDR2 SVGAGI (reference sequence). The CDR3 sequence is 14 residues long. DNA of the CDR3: TGTGCCAGCAGCTCAGACAGGAAAAATTCACCCCTCCACTTT. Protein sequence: CASSSDRKNSPLHF.

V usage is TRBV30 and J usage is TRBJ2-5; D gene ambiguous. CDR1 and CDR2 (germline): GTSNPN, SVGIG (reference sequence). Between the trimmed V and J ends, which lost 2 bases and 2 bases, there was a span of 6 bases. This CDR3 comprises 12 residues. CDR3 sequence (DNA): TGTGCCTGGAGTCCGGCTCAAGAGACCCAGTACTTC. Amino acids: CAWSPAQETQYF.

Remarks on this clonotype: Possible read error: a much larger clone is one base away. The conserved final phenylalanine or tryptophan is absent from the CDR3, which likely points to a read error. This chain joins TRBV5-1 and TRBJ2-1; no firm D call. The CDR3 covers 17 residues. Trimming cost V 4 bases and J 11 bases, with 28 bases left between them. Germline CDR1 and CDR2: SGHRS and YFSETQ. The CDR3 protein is CASSPPGHSRSPEKQFS. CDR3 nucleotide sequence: TGCGCCAGCAGCCCCCCGGGCCATAGTAGGTCCCCGGAAAAGCAGTTCTCC.

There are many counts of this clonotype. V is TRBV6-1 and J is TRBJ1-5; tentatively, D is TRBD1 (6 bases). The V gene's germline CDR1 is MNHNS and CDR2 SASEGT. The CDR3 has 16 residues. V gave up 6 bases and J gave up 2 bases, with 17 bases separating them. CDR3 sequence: CASRELGAGGNQPQHF. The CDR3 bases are TGTGCCAGCAGGGAATTGGGAGCAGGGGGCAATCAGCCCCAGCATTTT.

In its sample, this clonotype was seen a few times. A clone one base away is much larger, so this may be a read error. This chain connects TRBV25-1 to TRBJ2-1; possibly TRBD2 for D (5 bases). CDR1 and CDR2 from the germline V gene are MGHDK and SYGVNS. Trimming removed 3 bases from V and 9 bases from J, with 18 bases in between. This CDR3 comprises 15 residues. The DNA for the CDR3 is TGTGCCAGCAGTGACCGGAACGGGATAGTCAGTGAGCAGTTCTTC. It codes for CASSDRNGIVSEQFF.

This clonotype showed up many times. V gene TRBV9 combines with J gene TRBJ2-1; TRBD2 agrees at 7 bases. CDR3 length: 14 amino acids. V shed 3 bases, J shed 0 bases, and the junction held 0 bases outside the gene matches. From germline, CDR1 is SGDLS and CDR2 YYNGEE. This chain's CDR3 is CASSASGSYNEQFF. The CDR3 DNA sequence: TGTGCCAGCAGCGCTAGCGGCTCCTACAATGAGCAGTTCTTC. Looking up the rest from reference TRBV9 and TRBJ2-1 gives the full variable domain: DSGVTQTPKHLITATGQRVTLRCSPRSGDLSVYWYQQSLDQGLQFLIQYYNGEERAKGNILERFSAQQFPDLHSELNLSSLELGDSALYFCASSASGSYNEQFFGPGTRLTVL.

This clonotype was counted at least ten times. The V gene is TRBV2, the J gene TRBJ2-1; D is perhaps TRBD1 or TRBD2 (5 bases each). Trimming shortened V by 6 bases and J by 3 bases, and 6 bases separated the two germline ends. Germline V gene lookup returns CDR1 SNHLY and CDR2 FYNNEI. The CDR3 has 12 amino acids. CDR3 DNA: TGTGCCAGCAGGGGGGTCTACAATGAGCAGTTCTTC. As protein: CASRGVYNEQFF. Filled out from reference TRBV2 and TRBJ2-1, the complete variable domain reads EPEVTQTPSHQVTQMGQEVILRCVPISNHLYFYWYRQILGQKVEFLVSFYNNEISEKSEIFDDQFSVERPDGSNFTLKIRSTKLEDSAMYFCASRGVYNEQFFGPGTRLTVL.

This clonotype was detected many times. The CDR3 region is CAWTRQGISYEQYF. In nucleotides, the CDR3 is TGTGCCTGGACAAGACAGGGAATTTCCTACGAGCAGTACTTC. The chain employs TRBV30 and TRBJ2-7, with 7 bases fitting TRBD1. The CDR3 has 14 residues. Germline V gene lookup returns CDR1 GTSNPN and CDR2 SVGIG (reference sequence). The trim removed 4 bases at V and 1 base at J, leaving 7 bases unmatched.

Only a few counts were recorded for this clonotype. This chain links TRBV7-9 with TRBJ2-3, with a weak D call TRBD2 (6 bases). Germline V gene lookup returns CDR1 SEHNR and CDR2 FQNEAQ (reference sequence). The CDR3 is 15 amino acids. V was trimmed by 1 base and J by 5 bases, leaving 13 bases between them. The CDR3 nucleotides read TGTGCCAGCAGCTTAGACGGGGGATCCTTAGATACGCAGTATTTT. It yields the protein CASSLDGGSLDTQYF.

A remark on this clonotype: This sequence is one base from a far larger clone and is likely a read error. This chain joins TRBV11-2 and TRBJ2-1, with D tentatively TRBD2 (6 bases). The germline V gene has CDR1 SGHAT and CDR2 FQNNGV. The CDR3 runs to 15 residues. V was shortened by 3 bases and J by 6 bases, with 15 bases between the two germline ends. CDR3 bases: TGTGCCAGCAGCTTGGGGACTGGCGGTTTCAATGAGCAGTTCTTC. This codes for CASSLGTGGFNEQFF.

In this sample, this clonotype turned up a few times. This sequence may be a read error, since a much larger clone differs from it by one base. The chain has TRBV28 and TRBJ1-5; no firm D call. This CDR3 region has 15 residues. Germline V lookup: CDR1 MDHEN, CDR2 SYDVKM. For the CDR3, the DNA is TGTGCCATCAGTTATATCGCCGGGAGCAATCAGCCCCAGCATTTT. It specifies CAISYIAGSNQPQHF.

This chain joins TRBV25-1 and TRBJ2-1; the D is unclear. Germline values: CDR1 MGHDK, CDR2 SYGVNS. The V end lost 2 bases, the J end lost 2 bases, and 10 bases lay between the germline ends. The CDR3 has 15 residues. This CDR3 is CASSERLKTYNEQFF. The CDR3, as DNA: TGTGCCAGCAGTGAACGATTGAAGACCTACAATGAGCAGTTCTTC. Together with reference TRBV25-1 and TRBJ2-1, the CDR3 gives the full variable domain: EADIYQTPRYLVIGTGKKITLECSQTMGHDKMYWYQQDPGMELHLIHYSYGVNSTEKGDLSSESTVSRIRTEHFPLTLESARPSHTSQYLCASSERLKTYNEQFFGPGTRLTVL.

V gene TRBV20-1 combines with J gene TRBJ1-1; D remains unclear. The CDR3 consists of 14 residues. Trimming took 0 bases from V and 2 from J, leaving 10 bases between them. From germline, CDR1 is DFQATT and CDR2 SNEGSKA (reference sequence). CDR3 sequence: CSAREGVTNTEAFF. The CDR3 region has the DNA TGCAGTGCTAGAGAAGGTGTTACCAACACTGAAGCTTTCTTT.

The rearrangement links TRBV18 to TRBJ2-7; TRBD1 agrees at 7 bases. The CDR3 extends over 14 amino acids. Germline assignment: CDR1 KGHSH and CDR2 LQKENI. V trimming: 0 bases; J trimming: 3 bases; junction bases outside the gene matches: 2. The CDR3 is CASSPPAGGYEQYF. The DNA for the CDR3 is TGTGCCAGCTCACCACCGGCAGGGGGCTACGAGCAGTACTTC.

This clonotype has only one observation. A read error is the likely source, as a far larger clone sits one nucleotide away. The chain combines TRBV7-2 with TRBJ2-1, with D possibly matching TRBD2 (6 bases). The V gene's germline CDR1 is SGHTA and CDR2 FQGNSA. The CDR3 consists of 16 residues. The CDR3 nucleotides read TGTGCCAGCAGCGCACAAGCCGGGAGCTCCTACAATGAGCAGCTCTTC. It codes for CASSAQAGSSYNEQLF.

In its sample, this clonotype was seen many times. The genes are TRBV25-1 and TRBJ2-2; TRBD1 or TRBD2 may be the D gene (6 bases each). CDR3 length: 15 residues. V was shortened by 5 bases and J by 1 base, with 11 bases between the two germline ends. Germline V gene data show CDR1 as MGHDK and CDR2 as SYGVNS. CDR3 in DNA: TGTGCCAGCAGTAGCAGGGGACTGAACACCGGGGAGCTGTTTTTT. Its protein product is CASSSRGLNTGELFF.

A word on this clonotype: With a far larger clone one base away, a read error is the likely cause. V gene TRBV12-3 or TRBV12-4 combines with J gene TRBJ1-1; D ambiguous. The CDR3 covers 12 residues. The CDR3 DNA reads TGTGCCAGCAGTTTTTTCGGAACTGATGCTTTCTTT. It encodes CASSFFGTDAFF.

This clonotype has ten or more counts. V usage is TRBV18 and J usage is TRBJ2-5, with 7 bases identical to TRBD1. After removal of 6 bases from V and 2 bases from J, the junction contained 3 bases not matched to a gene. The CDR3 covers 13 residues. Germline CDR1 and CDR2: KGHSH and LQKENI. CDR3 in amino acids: CASSRDRQETQYF. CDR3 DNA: TGTGCCAGCTCTCGGGACAGACAAGAGACCCAGTACTTC.

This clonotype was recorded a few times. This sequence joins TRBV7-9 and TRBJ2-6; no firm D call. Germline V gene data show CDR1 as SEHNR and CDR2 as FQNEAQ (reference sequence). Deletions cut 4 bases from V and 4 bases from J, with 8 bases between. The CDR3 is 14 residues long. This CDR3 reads CASSSGSGANVLTF. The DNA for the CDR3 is TGTGCCAGCAGCTCTGGGTCCGGGGCCAACGTCCTGACTTTC.

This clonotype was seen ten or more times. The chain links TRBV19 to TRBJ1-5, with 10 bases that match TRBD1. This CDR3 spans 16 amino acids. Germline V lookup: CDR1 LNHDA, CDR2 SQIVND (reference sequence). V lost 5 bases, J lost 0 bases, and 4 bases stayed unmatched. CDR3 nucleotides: TGTGCCAGTAGTCGACAGGGGGCTAATAGCAATCAGCCCCAGCATTTT. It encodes CASSRQGANSNQPQHF.